These 26 T cell receptor beta chains originate from one sample sequenced in a study of blood T cell repertoires in COVID-19 (dated by TCRdb to 2019 to 2021). The library was prepared using the immunoSEQ multiplex PCR assay. Not all clones reach the TCRdb copy of this immuneACCESS table, which keeps in-frame sequences only. Checked studies attribute under half of the gap to unresolved V genes and leave the rest unexplained. The sample records 200,000 to 250,000 clones, just over 85% of which are singletons. The biggest ten clones account for around 1.7% of the sample. Sequencing input: PBMCs or T cells enriched from blood (not recorded which). These receptors were taken from a man aged 40-49 years who had recovered from COVID-19.

The chain joins TRBV7-2 to TRBJ2-3, with a possible D match to TRBD1 (6 bases). There are 13 residues in the CDR3. V lost 9 bases, J lost 0 bases, and 10 bases lay in between. Germline CDR1 reads SGHTA; CDR2 reads FQGNSA. CDR3 nucleotide sequence: TGTGCCAGTAGGGGGATTAGCACAGATACGCAGTATTTT. It encodes CASRGISTDTQYF.

The rearrangement uses TRBV4-1 and TRBJ2-7, with D tentatively TRBD1 (5 bases). Trimming removed 2 bases at V and 1 base at J, with 6 bases between. Germline V gives CDR1 MGHRA, CDR2 YSYEKL. CDR3 length equals 13 residues. The CDR3 protein is CASSQQGSYEQYF. The CDR3 nucleotides read TGCGCCAGCAGCCAACAGGGTTCCTACGAGCAGTACTTC.

The chain couples TRBV2 to TRBJ2-2; a weak D match, TRBD2 (6 bases). The germline gives CDR1 SNHLY, CDR2 FYNNEI. Deletions cut 8 bases from V and 3 bases from J, with 25 bases between. This CDR3 spans 18 amino acids. The CDR3: CASVMSISGTSYTGELFF. The CDR3 DNA follows: TGTGCCAGCGTAATGTCGATATCCGGGACTTCGTACACCGGGGAGCTGTTTTTT. The whole variable domain, filled in from reference TRBV2 and TRBJ2-2, reads EPEVTQTPSHQVTQMGQEVILRCVPISNHLYFYWYRQILGQKVEFLVSFYNNEISEKSEIFDDQFSVERPDGSNFTLKIRSTKLEDSAMYFCASVMSISGTSYTGELFFGEGSRLTVL.

The CDR3 loop reads CASSLGNSVYNEQFF. The CDR3 DNA reads as TGCGCCAGCAGCTTGGGTAATTCGGTGTACAATGAGCAGTTCTTC. The chain carries TRBV5-1 and TRBJ2-1; D is unclear. The CDR3 is made up of 15 amino acids. The germline V gene has CDR1 SGHRS and CDR2 YFSETQ. The V and J ends lost 0 bases and 4 bases respectively, with 11 bases between them.

This chain connects TRBV9 to TRBJ2-1; TRBD2 might be the D (6 bases). V was trimmed by 2 bases and J by 7 bases, leaving 16 bases between them. From germline, CDR1 is SGDLS and CDR2 YYNGEE. This CDR3 contains 15 residues. The CDR3: CASSVSGHPGNEQFF. Written as DNA, the CDR3 is TGTGCCAGCAGCGTGAGCGGGCACCCCGGGAATGAGCAGTTCTTC.

This sequence joins TRBV25-1 and TRBJ1-1; D is perhaps TRBD1 (5 bases). V was trimmed by 4 bases and J by 8 bases, leaving 8 bases between them. CDR3 length: 11 amino acids. Per the germline V gene, CDR1 is MGHDK and CDR2 is SYGVNS. CDR3 in DNA: TGTGCCAGCAGTGCCGGGGGGGAAGCTTTCTTT. It codes for CASSAGGEAFF.

This chain uses TRBV7-9 with TRBJ1-1; 12 bases line up with TRBD1. V dropped 5 bases and J dropped 2; count of bases not matched to a gene: 9. CDR3 size: 17 residues. CDR1 is SEHNR, CDR2 FQNEAQ, per germline (reference sequence). The CDR3 DNA reads as TGTGCCAGCAGCCCATCTTTCGGGACAGGGGGCAACACTGAAGCTTTCTTT. This gives the protein CASSPSFGTGGNTEAFF.

The chain employs TRBV7-2 and TRBJ2-7, with 8 bases matching TRBD1. The CDR3 runs 15 residues. Trimming at V came to 5 bases and at J to 2 bases, leaving 8 bases not matched to a gene. Germline CDR1 is SGHTA and CDR2 is FQGNSA. The CDR3 sequence is CASSPRTGPTYEQYF. The CDR3 nucleotides read TGTGCCAGCAGCCCCCGGACAGGGCCTACCTACGAGCAGTACTTC.

The V call is TRBV10-3, the J call TRBJ2-5, with 7 bases identical to TRBD2. Looked up from germline, CDR1 is ENHRY and CDR2 is SYGVKD. Trimming took 5 bases from V and 5 from J; bases not matched to a gene: 8. The CDR3 is 14 amino acids. The CDR3 loop is CAISRAGNWETQYF. The CDR3 DNA reads as TGTGCCATCAGTAGAGCGGGAAATTGGGAGACCCAGTACTTC.

The chain is built from TRBV7-9 and TRBJ2-7; no clear D gene. Germline CDR1 reads SEHNR; CDR2 reads FQNEAQ (reference sequence). V shed 2 bases and J shed 4 bases, with 15 bases lying between them. This CDR3 comprises 15 residues. Written as DNA, the CDR3 is TGTGCCAGCAGCTTAAGGTTCCGCGGCCTGTACGAGCAGTACTTC. This encodes CASSLRFRGLYEQYF.

The chain links TRBV15 to TRBJ1-5; D unresolved. From germline, CDR1 is LNHNV and CDR2 YYDKDF (reference sequence). The CDR3 runs 14 residues. Trimming shortened V by 0 bases and J by 4 bases, and 7 bases separated the two germline ends. CDR3 region: CATSREETNQPQHF. For the CDR3, the DNA is TGTGCCACCAGCAGAGAAGAGACTAATCAGCCCCAGCATTTT.

The chain recombines TRBV5-4 with TRBJ2-3, with 9 bases lining up with TRBD1. CDR3 length equals 16 residues. With V trimmed by 2 bases and J by 1 base, 5 bases remained unmatched. CDR1 SGHNT and CDR2 YYREEE come from the germline V gene (reference sequence). The CDR3 is CASSLGGTGRTDTQYF. CDR3 in DNA: TGTGCCAGCAGCTTAGGGGGGACAGGGCGCACAGATACGCAGTATTTT.

The chain uses TRBV5-4 and TRBJ1-5, with 9 bases fitting TRBD1. V shed 4 bases and J 7 bases; nucleotides not matched to a gene: 3. Germline V gene data show CDR1 as SGHNT and CDR2 as YYREEE (reference sequence). There are 13 residues in the CDR3. The CDR3 reads CASSRDRDQPQHF. In DNA form, the CDR3 reads TGTGCCAGCAGCCGGGACAGGGACCAGCCCCAGCATTTT.

The rearrangement joins TRBV9 to TRBJ1-2; D may be TRBD1 (6 bases). Trimming stripped 0 bases from V and 1 base from J, with 7 bases between. CDR3 size: 14 residues. Germline V gene data show CDR1 as SGDLS and CDR2 as YYNGEE. The CDR3 nucleotides are TGTGCCAGCAGCGTAGGGACAGATAACTATGGCTACACCTTC. It is translated as CASSVGTDNYGYTF. Full variable domain (outside the CDR3, taken from reference TRBV9 and TRBJ1-2): DSGVTQTPKHLITATGQRVTLRCSPRSGDLSVYWYQQSLDQGLQFLIQYYNGEERAKGNILERFSAQQFPDLHSELNLSSLELGDSALYFCASSVGTDNYGYTFGSGTRLTVV.

The V gene is TRBV19, the J gene TRBJ2-3, with 14 bases aligning to TRBD2. V lost 7 bases and J lost 2; bases outside the gene matches: 11. The CDR3 is 18 amino acids. Germline-derived CDR1 and CDR2 are LNHDA and SQIVND (reference sequence). The CDR3 DNA sequence: TGTGCCAGTACCACCGGGACTAGCGGGAGTTACCACACAGATACGCAGTATTTT. As protein: CASTTGTSGSYHTDTQYF.

V is TRBV2 and J is TRBJ1-1; perhaps TRBD1 as D (5 bases). Germline V gene data show CDR1 as SNHLY and CDR2 as FYNNEI. The CDR3 spans 12 residues. Deletions cut 10 bases from V and 3 bases from J, with 12 bases between. This chain's CDR3 is CAICPGDTEAFF. The CDR3 DNA sequence: TGTGCCATCTGCCCGGGGGACACTGAAGCTTTCTTT.

This clone has just one count. The chain employs TRBV5-1 and TRBJ1-5, with a tentative D call TRBD1 (5 bases). The CDR3 is 14 residues long. Germline assignment: CDR1 SGHRS and CDR2 YFSETQ. V shed 0 bases and J shed 7 bases, with 11 bases lying between them. The CDR3 loop reads CASSLEGVGQPQHF. CDR3 nucleotides: TGCGCCAGCAGCTTGGAAGGGGTTGGACAGCCCCAGCATTTT.

This chain joins TRBV20-1 and TRBJ2-1; 12 nucleotides align to TRBD2. Trimming took 3 bases from V and 9 from J; bases not matched to a gene: 15. The CDR3 has 17 residues. Germline V gene data show CDR1 as DFQATT and CDR2 as SNEGSKA (reference sequence). The CDR3 region is CSASFGASGGDRVEQFF. In DNA, the CDR3 is TGCAGTGCTAGTTTCGGGGCTAGCGGGGGGGACAGGGTTGAGCAGTTCTTC.

DNA of the CDR3: TGTGCCAGCAGCGCACAGGGTGTGGGTGGGGAGCTGTTTTTT. Translation gives CASSAQGVGGELFF. The rearrangement joins TRBV11-3 to TRBJ2-2, with D perhaps matching TRBD1 (6 bases). The CDR3 totals 14 residues. CDR1 is SGHNT, CDR2 YENEEA, per germline. V was shortened by 5 bases and J by 8 bases, with 15 bases between the two germline ends.

This chain links TRBV5-5 with TRBJ1-5, with 7 positions matching TRBD1. The CDR3 has 14 amino acids. J gave up 4 bases and V 4 bases, and 5 bases lay outside the gene matches. Germline V gene sequence: CDR1 SGHKS, CDR2 YYEKEE (reference sequence). The CDR3 sequence: CASSALQGNQPQHF. The DNA for the CDR3 is TGTGCCAGCAGCGCTTTACAGGGGAATCAGCCCCAGCATTTT.

This clone has only a few counts. This chain links TRBV4-1 with TRBJ1-4; D is uncertain. The CDR3 totals 16 residues. Trimming pared 0 bases from V and 3 bases from J, leaving 11 bases between. The germline V gene has CDR1 MGHRA and CDR2 YSYEKL. In nucleotides, the CDR3 is TGCGCCAGCAGCCAAGATCGGCAGGTGTCTAATGAAAAACTGTTTTTT. Protein: CASSQDRQVSNEKLFF.

The V and J genes are TRBV27 and TRBJ2-7; D is possibly TRBD2 (5 bases). CDR3 length equals 15 residues. Germline CDR1 is MNHEY and CDR2 is SMNVEV (reference sequence). V was trimmed by 0 bases and J by 0 bases, leaving 9 bases between them. The CDR3, as DNA: TGTGCCAGCAGTTTATCAGCGGCCCTCTCCTACGAGCAGTACTTC. This codes for CASSLSAALSYEQYF.

This chain uses TRBV30 with TRBJ1-1; D remains ambiguous. Germline V gene lookup returns CDR1 GTSNPN and CDR2 SVGIG (reference sequence). The CDR3 loop spans 13 amino acids. V lost 1 base to trimming and J lost 0 bases, with 6 bases between them. The CDR3 nucleotides read TGTGCCTGGAGTGACAGCCTGAACACTGAAGCTTTCTTT. It specifies CAWSDSLNTEAFF.

In this sample, this clone turned up once. This chain connects TRBV11-2 to TRBJ2-5; TRBD2 matches at 7 bases. Per germline, CDR1 SGHAT and CDR2 FQNNGV. The junction had 5 bases not matched to a gene; V was cut back by 2 bases and J by 5 bases. The length of the CDR3 is 14 residues. The CDR3 sequence: CASSLRGVGETQYF. CDR3 DNA: TGTGCCAGCAGCTTACGGGGGGTAGGGGAGACCCAGTACTTC.

This chain joins TRBV19 and TRBJ2-7; weak D call: TRBD2 (5 bases). The length of the CDR3 is 16 residues. The V gene's germline CDR1 is LNHDA and CDR2 SQIVND (reference sequence). The V end lost 1 base, the J end lost 3 bases, and 16 bases lay between the germline ends. The CDR3 is CASSIGADGILYEQYF. DNA for the CDR3: TGTGCCAGTAGTATAGGTGCGGACGGGATCCTCTACGAGCAGTACTTC. Together with reference TRBV19 and TRBJ2-7, the CDR3 gives the full variable domain: DGGITQSPKYLFRKEGQNVTLSCEQNLNHDAMYWYRQDPGQGLRLIYYSQIVNDFQKGDIAEGYSVSREKKESFPLTVTSAQKNPTAFYLCASSIGADGILYEQYFGPGTRLTVT.

The V and J genes are TRBV6-4 and TRBJ2-1; TRBD2 matches 12 bases. With 7 bases clipped from V and 4 bases from J, the junction kept 5 bases outside the gene matches. Germline V gene sequence: CDR1 MRHNA, CDR2 SNTAGT. CDR3 length: 15 amino acids. The chain's CDR3 is CASKRTSGTYNEQFF. The DNA for the CDR3 is TGTGCCAGCAAAAGGACTAGCGGGACTTACAATGAGCAGTTCTTC.